These 9 T cell receptor beta chains share one sample of origin, sequenced in a study of Ad26.COV2.S vaccination and SARS-CoV-2 variants (dated by TCRdb to about 2021). Library prep was done by the immunoSEQ multiplex PCR assay. Sourced from immuneACCESS, this table was stored by TCRdb with only in-frame sequences that have V and J called. A share of the clones is absent; for the studies checked, an unresolved V gene accounts for under half, and the remainder has no known explanation. The sample table holds about 450,000 clones, of which approximately 92% were seen once. Over 2% of the sample is taken by the ten largest. The treatment or condition tag for this specimen amounts to: roughly 19 received Ad26.COV2.S at low or high dose, single or two shots; about five received placebo; per-sample allocation not given. Repertoires of vaccine and placebo recipients were sequenced from samples collected on day 63 after the first injection.

This specimen was peripheral blood, taken in a trial of Ad26.COV2.S vaccine versus placebo. The receptors were gathered from a person aged 18-60 years who received the Ad26.COV2.S COVID-19 vaccine or a placebo.

The V and J genes are TRBV6-6 and TRBJ1-1, with D unresolved. This CDR3 comprises 14 residues. Trimming left V 6 bases short and J 5 bases short, with 16 bases between. Germline V CDR1 and CDR2: MNHNY, SVGAGI (reference sequence). The CDR3 is CASSPNSGGTEAFF. The CDR3 DNA reads as TGTGCCAGCAGCCCAAATAGTGGTGGTACTGAAGCTTTCTTT.

The chain uses TRBV15 and TRBJ2-7, with TRBD1 as a possible D gene (6 bases). V was shortened by 1 base and J by 2 bases, with 9 bases between the two germline ends. This CDR3 comprises 14 residues. Per the germline V gene, CDR1 is LNHNV and CDR2 is YYDKDF (reference sequence). DNA of the CDR3: TGTGCCACCAGCAGAGCCGGGACAACCTACGAGCAGTACGTC. Residues: CATSRAGTTYEQYV.

This clone was picked up one time. V gene TRBV5-1 combines with J gene TRBJ2-2, with TRBD1 identical over 9 bases. Germline V lookup: CDR1 SGHRS, CDR2 YFSETQ. There are 15 residues in the CDR3. V lost 1 base, J lost 6 bases, and 4 bases stayed unmatched. The CDR3 sequence: CASSLWTGVSGELFF. DNA for the CDR3: TGCGCCAGCAGCTTGTGGACAGGGGTTTCCGGGGAGCTGTTTTTT.

The chain uses TRBV15 and TRBJ1-1; D might be TRBD1 (6 bases). CDR3 length: 16 residues. CDR1 is LNHNV, CDR2 YYDKDF, per germline (reference sequence). V lost 5 bases, J lost 1 base, and 17 bases lay in between. The CDR3 loop is CATSLGQSNGNTEAFF. CDR3 nucleotide sequence: TGTGCCACCAGCCTAGGACAGTCAAACGGGAACACTGAAGCTTTCTTT.

This clone came up once. The V gene is TRBV5-1, the J gene TRBJ2-3; either TRBD1 or TRBD2 may supply D (5 bases each). The CDR3 totals 13 residues. Trimming took off 7 bases at V and 2 bases at J, with 11 bases between the two ends. Germline CDR1 SGHRS, CDR2 YFSETQ. Written as DNA, the CDR3 is TGCGCCAGCTCAGGGACCAACACAGATACGCAGTATTTT. It translates to CASSGTNTDTQYF.

This clone appeared once. The chain is built from TRBV3-1 (or the pseudogene TRBV3-2) and TRBJ2-7; D is ambiguous. The V and J ends lost 1 base and 2 bases respectively, with 12 bases between them. Germline-derived CDR1 and CDR2 are LGHDT and YNNKEL (reference sequence). This CDR3 comprises 15 residues. CDR3 sequence (DNA): TGTGCCAGCAGCCAAGCATACGGTTGGACCTACGAGCAGTACTTC. Amino acid sequence: CASSQAYGWTYEQYF.

The chain employs TRBV3-1 (or the pseudogene TRBV3-2) and TRBJ2-7; 8 bases are a match to TRBD2. This CDR3 is built from 15 residues. V was clipped by 3 bases and J by 5 bases; unmatched bases: 9. Looked up from germline, CDR1 is LGHDT and CDR2 is YNNKEL (reference sequence). The CDR3 sequence is CASSHQRTSFHEQYF. CDR3 nucleotides: TGTGCCAGCAGCCACCAGAGGACTAGCTTCCACGAGCAGTACTTC.

This chain connects TRBV2 to TRBJ1-4; TRBD1 aligns across 8 bases. J lost 7 bases, V lost 4 bases, and 8 bases had no gene match. The CDR3 is 15 residues long. Germline values: CDR1 SNHLY, CDR2 FYNNEI. The CDR3 protein is CASSVLGQVGEKLFF. The CDR3 nucleotides read TGTGCCAGCAGTGTGCTGGGACAGGTCGGTGAAAAACTGTTTTTT.

The chain has TRBV11-3 and TRBJ2-1, with D possibly being TRBD2 (5 bases). V lost 5 bases and J 3 bases, leaving 8 bases between the germline ends. The CDR3 contains 13 residues. The germline V gene has CDR1 SGHNT and CDR2 YENEEA. CDR3: CASSRLNYNEQFF. CDR3 in DNA: TGTGCCAGCAGCCGACTAAACTACAATGAGCAGTTCTTC. The full variable domain, completed using reference TRBV11-3 and TRBJ2-1, is EAGVVQSPRYKIIEKKQPVAFWCNPISGHNTLYWYLQNLGQGPELLIRYENEEAVDDSQLPKDRFSAERLKGVDSTLKIQPAELGDSAVYLCASSRLNYNEQFFGPGTRLTVL.